This T cell receptor (beta chain) was identified in a study of blood T cell repertoires in COVID-19. Turning to the study itself: The cDNA or gDNA used as material had been derived from T cells, B-cell-depleted T cells, or PBMCs.

Using immunoSEQ multiplex PCR, the repertoire was profiled, and TCRdb retains in-frame clones only, with some absent. This sample has 300,000 to 400,000 clones; about nine tenths occur once, and the top ten carry more than 5%. CDR3 length: 15 residues. V lost 3 bases and J 8 bases, leaving 16 bases between the germline ends. From germline, CDR1 is KGHDR and CDR2 SFDVKD. The source material was peripheral blood. The receptor was isolated from a woman aged 45-60 years with COVID-19, enrolled during active disease. V gene TRBV24-1 combines with J gene TRBJ2-4; a weak D match, TRBD2 (5 bases). DNA for the CDR3: TGTGCCACCAGTGATCCAGCCGACCAGGAGGACATTCAGTACTTC. It yields the protein CATSDPADQEDIQYF.